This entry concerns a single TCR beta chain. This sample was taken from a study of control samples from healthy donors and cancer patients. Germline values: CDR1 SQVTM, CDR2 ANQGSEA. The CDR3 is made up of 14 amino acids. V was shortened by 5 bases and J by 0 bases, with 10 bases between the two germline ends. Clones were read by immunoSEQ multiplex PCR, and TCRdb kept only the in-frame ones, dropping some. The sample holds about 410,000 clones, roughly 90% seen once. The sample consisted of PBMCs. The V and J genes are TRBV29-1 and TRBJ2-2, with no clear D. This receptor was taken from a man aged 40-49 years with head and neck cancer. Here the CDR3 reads CSVYEAANTGELFF. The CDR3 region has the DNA TGCAGCGTTTACGAGGCAGCGAACACCGGGGAGCTGTTTTTT.